Following are 13 T cell receptor beta chains from one sample sequenced in a study of blood T cell repertoires in COVID-19. Assay: immunoSEQ multiplex PCR; the TCRdb copy retains only in-frame clones and omits some. The sample contains some 110,000 clones, 75% to 85% of which appear only once. Sequenced material: peripheral blood. The receptors come from a woman aged 70-85 years with acute or convalescent COVID-19.

The V gene is TRBV4-3, the J gene TRBJ2-7, with 7 bases fitting TRBD1. J gave up 4 bases and V 0 bases, and 3 bases lay outside the gene matches. This CDR3 has 14 residues. The germline V gene encodes CDR1 LGHNA and CDR2 YSLEER. The CDR3 nucleotides are TGCGCCAGCAGCCAAGAGAGCAGGGGGTACGAGCAGTACTTC. Encoded protein: CASSQESRGYEQYF.

V usage is TRBV5-4 and J usage is TRBJ2-7; D not certain. The CDR3 length is 13 residues. The V and J ends lost 3 bases and 4 bases respectively, with 11 bases between them. Germline assignment: CDR1 SGHNT and CDR2 YYREEE (reference sequence). The CDR3 region is CASSSDTPYEQYF. CDR3 bases: TGTGCCAGCAGCTCCGACACGCCATACGAGCAGTACTTC. Using reference TRBV5-4 and TRBJ2-7 for the parts outside the CDR3, the full variable domain is ETGVTQSPTHLIKTRGQQVTLRCSSQSGHNTVSWYQQALGQGPQFIFQYYREEENGRGNFPPRFSGLQFPNYSSELNVNALELDDSALYLCASSSDTPYEQYFGPGTRLTVT.

The chain joins TRBV28 to TRBJ2-5; D is possibly TRBD1 (6 bases). The germline V and J ends were trimmed by 4 bases and 5 bases, with 14 bases remaining between them. The CDR3 contains 14 residues. Germline CDR1 and CDR2: MDHEN and SYDVKM. CDR3 region: CASSSPYRGETQYF. The CDR3 DNA reads as TGTGCCAGCAGTTCTCCCTATAGGGGGGAGACCCAGTACTTC.

The V call is TRBV27, the J call TRBJ1-1; 9 positions match TRBD1. Germline CDR1 is MNHEY and CDR2 is SMNVEV (reference sequence). V shed 2 bases and J 5 bases; nucleotides not matched to a gene: 3. This CDR3 region has 14 residues. The CDR3 region is CASSLGTGWTEAFF. CDR3 nucleotides: TGTGCCAGCAGTTTAGGGACAGGGTGGACTGAAGCTTTCTTT.

The gene calls are TRBV18 and TRBJ2-1, with 8 bases identical to TRBD1. Losses at the gene ends were 2 bases for V and 6 bases for J; bases not matched to a gene: 6. The CDR3 is made up of 15 amino acids. Germline V lookup: CDR1 KGHSH, CDR2 LQKENI. Here the CDR3 reads CASSPRQGPGNEQFF. The DNA of the CDR3 is TGTGCCAGCTCACCAAGACAGGGGCCGGGCAATGAGCAGTTCTTC.

The chain has TRBV3-1 (or the pseudogene TRBV3-2) and TRBJ2-2; a possible D gene is TRBD2 (5 bases). V was clipped by 3 bases and J by 2 bases, with 10 bases between them. The CDR3 is made up of 15 amino acids. The germline gives CDR1 LGHDT, CDR2 YNNKEL (reference sequence). CDR3 residues: CASSHLLGNTGELFF. CDR3 coding DNA: TGTGCCAGCAGCCATTTACTAGGCAACACCGGGGAGCTGTTTTTT.

The V gene is TRBV13, the J gene TRBJ2-1, with D perhaps TRBD2 (5 bases). V was clipped by 6 bases and J by 4 bases, with 16 bases between them. The CDR3 length is 15 residues. Germline CDR1 is PRHDT and CDR2 is FYEKMQ (reference sequence). The CDR3: CASSLGQEVYNEQFF. DNA of the CDR3: TGTGCCAGCAGTCTAGGTCAGGAGGTTTACAATGAGCAGTTCTTC. Combining the CDR3 with reference TRBV13 and TRBJ2-1 gives the whole variable domain AAGVIQSPRHLIKEKRETATLKCYPIPRHDTVYWYQQGPGQDPQFLISFYEKMQSDKGSIPDRFSAQQFSDYHSELNMSSLELGDSALYFCASSLGQEVYNEQFFGPGTRLTVL.

This chain joins TRBV5-6 and TRBJ2-1; 11 positions match TRBD2. V was pared by 4 bases and J by 7 bases, with 7 bases of the junction left unmatched. The CDR3 is 15 amino acids. Germline CDR1 SGHDT, CDR2 YYEEEE. Here the CDR3 DNA reads TGTGCCAGCAGCCTTAGCGGGAGGGCCTTAAATGAGCAGTTCTTC. It yields the protein CASSLSGRALNEQFF.

The chain is built from TRBV7-2 and TRBJ1-2, with 11 bases fitting TRBD1. CDR1 is SGHTA and CDR2 is FQGNSA in the germline V gene. The J segment lost 1 base and the V segment lost 0 bases, leaving 1 base of the junction unmatched. This CDR3 has 16 amino acids. In DNA form, the CDR3 reads TGTGCCAGCAGCTTAGCAGGGACAGGGGGTAACTATGGCTACACCTTC. Its translation is CASSLAGTGGNYGYTF.

The genes are TRBV6-6 and TRBJ1-5; 8 bases line up with TRBD1. V lost 5 bases to trimming and J lost 6 bases; unmatched junction nucleotides: 12. This CDR3 contains 16 residues. Germline lookup yields CDR1 MNHNY and CDR2 SVGAGI (reference sequence). The CDR3 DNA reads TGTGCCAGCAGTAAAAACCAGGGGGCGCAAAGTCAGCCCCAGCATTTT. It translates to CASSKNQGAQSQPQHF.

The CDR3 nucleotides read TGTGCCAGTAGTATTGTGGTGGGAGGTCAAACGAACACCGGGGAGCTGTTTTTT. This sequence encodes CASSIVVGGQTNTGELFF. The chain joins TRBV19 to TRBJ2-2; perhaps TRBD2 as D (6 bases). Per germline, CDR1 LNHDA and CDR2 SQIVND (reference sequence). Deletions cut 3 bases from V and 0 bases from J, with 17 bases between. CDR3 length: 18 amino acids.

The rearrangement links TRBV19 to TRBJ2-5; weak D call: TRBD2 (5 bases). V was clipped by 5 bases and J by 6 bases, with 13 bases between them. This CDR3 comprises 13 residues. Germline V gene data show CDR1 as LNHDA and CDR2 as SQIVND (reference sequence). CDR3 protein: CASSEGSGKTQYF. The CDR3 region has the DNA TGTGCCAGTAGTGAGGGTAGTGGAAAGACCCAGTACTTC.

This clone was detected a few times. The rearrangement joins TRBV18 to TRBJ1-1; D is undetermined. V gave up 2 bases and J gave up 5 bases, with 9 bases separating them. Germline V gene lookup returns CDR1 KGHSH and CDR2 LQKENI. CDR3 length equals 13 residues. CDR3 sequence reads: CASSPAGKTEAFF. The DNA for the CDR3 is TGTGCCAGCTCACCAGCGGGGAAAACTGAAGCTTTCTTT.